This T cell receptor beta chain was profiled in a study of blood T cell repertoires in COVID-19. Study at large: Nucleic acid was either cDNA or gDNA, and it came from T cells, B-cell-depleted T cells, or PBMCs.

Only in-frame clones appear in the TCRdb table, and some are missing; sequencing was by immunoSEQ multiplex PCR. The repertoire includes 97,000 or so clones, 92% of them detected once, and 1.5% to 2.5% sits in the top ten. Enrolment of Seattle patients took place during active infection, and they were followed longitudinally. V was pared by 5 bases and J by 4 bases, with 4 bases of the junction left unmatched. Germline CDR1 is MNHEY and CDR2 is SVGAGI. CDR3 length equals 14 residues. The chain combines TRBV6-5 with TRBJ1-3, with 8 bases aligning to TRBD1. This sequence originates from a woman aged 45 to 65 with COVID-19, enrolled during active disease. The sequenced sample was peripheral blood. As DNA, the CDR3 is TGTGCCAGCAGTCAGACAGGGGTGGGAAACACCATATATTTT. Translated, it gives CASSQTGVGNTIYF.